This T cell receptor beta chain emerged from a study of blood T cells in healthy people across ages. The CDR3 is made up of 12 amino acids. V lost 1 base and J 6 bases, leaving 4 bases between the germline ends. The germline CDR1 and CDR2 sequences are LGHDT and YNNKEL (reference sequence). Remarks on this clonotype: The antigen is unknown.

Study-level points and caveats: Observed TCR beta diversity per million T cells went down as age went up. This fall followed a roughly linear course with age.

The use of a sample-barcoded 5' primer and a J-beta primer mix characterized a second PCR of roughly 7 to 11 cycles. TCRdb re-derived calls from the 5' RACE reads in MiXCR, one entry per CDR3 protein. Of roughly 900,000 distinct CDR3 sequences listed, approximately 49% are singletons. Input material: blood. The receptor was isolated from a young man in good health. The chain joins TRBV3-1 to TRBJ2-4; D is unresolved. The CDR3 DNA reads TGTGCCAGCAGCCAAGTAAGAAACATTCAGTACTTC. It specifies CASSQVRNIQYF.